This T cell receptor beta chain emerged from a study of blood T cell repertoires in COVID-19. Study-wide background: Researchers got acute and convalescent COVID-19 samples from the United States, Italy and Spain. Nucleic acid was either cDNA or gDNA, and it came from T cells, B-cell-depleted T cells, or PBMCs.

CDR3 length equals 15 residues. Germline CDR1 and CDR2: PRHDT and FYEKMQ (reference sequence). V shed 5 bases and J 5 bases; nucleotides not matched to a gene: 4. Per the authors' pipeline: The authors estimated nucleated cell counts from reference gene primer amplification. Profiled with immunoSEQ multiplex PCR; TCRdb holds only in-frame clones, not every one. From that table come the V and J calls and clone size; the DNA was used to work out D and trimming. The repertoire holds about 160,000 clones, with roughly 86% as singletons. This sequence was found in a woman aged 55-69 years who had recovered from COVID-19. The chain links TRBV13 to TRBJ1-4; 11 bases align to TRBD1. Material for sequencing was peripheral blood. As DNA, the CDR3 is TGTGCCAGCAGCGCCCGGACAGGGGGCAATGAAAAACTGTTTTTT. Its protein product is CASSARTGGNEKLFF.